These T cell receptor beta chains were read from a single sample in a study of blood T cells in healthy people across ages. Each CDR3 protein gets one entry after TCRdb re-called the 5' RACE reads with MiXCR. The sample holds about 780,000 distinct CDR3 sequences, approximately 24% seen once. This same sample was also part of a study on T cells of mothers and their children.

Specimen: blood. The receptors originated from a boy aged 5 to 17 in good health. The CDR3 runs from the conserved cysteine through the conserved F or W. The size field is filled for only some rows; it gives once, few, many or a size class.

>-|17|TRBJ1-1|TRBV12-5
CASGFPDYRTGNTEAFF
>many|15|TRBJ1-4|TRBV7-9
CASSLTRGTNEKLFF
>-|16|TRBJ2-1|TRBV10-3
CAISEDSGGSYNEQFF
>few|14|TRBJ1-6|TRBV28
CASIGEVRNSPLHF
>few|14|TRBJ1-4|TRBV27
CASSPQGGMTKLFF
>-|15|-|TRBV24-1
CATSDAAGGRNEQFF
>few|18|TRBJ2-5|TRBV30
CAWSPGTSGGSTGETQYF
>-|18|TRBJ2-4|TRBV7-9
CASSLGPSGNLAKNIQYF
>-|14|TRBJ1-6|TRBV28
CASSLLGDRSPLHF
>-|16|TRBJ1-6|TRBV9
CASSPRDIYYNSPLHF
>-|15|TRBJ2-7|TRBV3-1
CASSQDRGREYEQYF
>-|13|TRBJ2-5|TRBV12-3/TRBV12-4
CASSRNLQETQYF
>-|14|TRBJ1-4|TRBV20-1
CSAREQGLFEKLFF
>few|14|TRBJ1-4|TRBV5-1
CASSWRGSAEKLFF
>few|13|TRBJ2-5|TRBV20-1
CSAMLGGGETQYF
>-|13|-|TRBV20-1
CGLRVWGRYEQYF
>few|14|TRBJ2-5|TRBV11-2
CASSFGTGTETQYF
>-|15|TRBJ2-2|TRBV10-3
CAITRGGQTTGELFF
>-|15|TRBJ2-3|TRBV6-5
CASSYGVGGTDTQYF
>few|14|TRBJ2-3|TRBV13
CASSVTGNTDTQYF
>few|14|TRBJ2-2|TRBV29-1
CSVVPGQTTGELFF
>many|15|TRBJ2-5|TRBV18
CASSPPVLAGETQYF
>-|16|TRBJ2-5|TRBV7-9
CASSSSGGGRWETQYF
>-|16|TRBJ1-2|TRBV13
CASSLGTAQNSYGYTF
>-|11|TRBJ2-1|TRBV30
CAWWGPHEQFF
>-|15|TRBJ2-7|TRBV11-2
CASSPMEGRSYEQYF
>many|14|TRBJ2-5|TRBV28
CASRMGGSQETQYF
>-|14|TRBJ2-2|TRBV9
CASSVAGAPGELFF
>-|13|TRBJ2-5|TRBV12-3/TRBV12-4
CASGRGAQETQYF
>-|16|-|TRBV27
CASSLAGLPHQETQYF
>few|14|TRBJ2-5|TRBV10-3
CAIRPPGQGADQYF
>few|13|TRBJ2-5|TRBV10-3
CAIRRGPGETQYF
>once|14|TRBJ2-7|TRBV2
CASTGLAGFYEQYF
>-|11|TRBJ2-3|TRBV11-2
CASSRRVTQYF
>-|17|TRBJ2-4|TRBV4-3
CASSQTFTGGAKNIQYF
>few|13|TRBJ1-2|TRBV6-6
CATVTTGSYGYTF
>-|11|TRBJ1-1|TRBV27
CASGPNTEAFF
>-|14|TRBJ2-5|TRBV6-5
CASSPRTGRETQYF
>-|14|TRBJ2-7|TRBV10-3
CATQPRAPHYEQYF
>-|15|-|TRBV7-2
CASSLAENRPGEQFF
>-|14|TRBJ1-1|TRBV7-3
CASSLTGGQGQAFF
>-|18|TRBJ1-6|TRBV6-1
CASSERTLIIPYNSPLHF
>few|16|TRBJ2-3|TRBV9
CASSVASGGNRDTQYF
>few|16|TRBJ2-7|TRBV27
CASSLGGPRRSDEQYF
>-|14|TRBJ2-2|TRBV12-3/TRBV12-4
CASRSTANTGELFF
>-|14|TRBJ1-3|TRBV6-6
CASRDGFSGNTIYF
>once|14|TRBJ2-7|TRBV6-5
CASRGTGEGGISYF
>few|13|TRBJ1-2|TRBV6-5
CASFSQGNYGYAF
>few|13|-|TRBV29-1
CSGSPGTGGEQYF
>-|17|TRBJ1-4|TRBV28
CASSLDEERATNEKLFF
>-|14|-|TRBV4-2
CASSQKDSSYEQYF
>-|13|TRBJ1-3|TRBV6-1
CASRDRVGNTIYF
>-|15|TRBJ1-5|TRBV12-3/TRBV12-4
CASSLGGQGGQPQHF
>-|16|TRBJ2-4|TRBV4-1
CASSQALAGGSLLQYF
>-|13|TRBJ1-1|TRBV30
CAWSFSGGTEAFF
>-|15|TRBJ2-6|TRBV5-1
CASPPPLSGANVLTF
>-|14|TRBJ1-2|TRBV27
CASNGQGARGGYTF
>once|13|TRBJ1-1|TRBV29-1
CSAGGQLNTEAFF
>few|13|TRBJ2-1|TRBV11-2
CASSHLAPNEQFF
>-|13|TRBJ2-5|TRBV15
CATSPPVQETQYF